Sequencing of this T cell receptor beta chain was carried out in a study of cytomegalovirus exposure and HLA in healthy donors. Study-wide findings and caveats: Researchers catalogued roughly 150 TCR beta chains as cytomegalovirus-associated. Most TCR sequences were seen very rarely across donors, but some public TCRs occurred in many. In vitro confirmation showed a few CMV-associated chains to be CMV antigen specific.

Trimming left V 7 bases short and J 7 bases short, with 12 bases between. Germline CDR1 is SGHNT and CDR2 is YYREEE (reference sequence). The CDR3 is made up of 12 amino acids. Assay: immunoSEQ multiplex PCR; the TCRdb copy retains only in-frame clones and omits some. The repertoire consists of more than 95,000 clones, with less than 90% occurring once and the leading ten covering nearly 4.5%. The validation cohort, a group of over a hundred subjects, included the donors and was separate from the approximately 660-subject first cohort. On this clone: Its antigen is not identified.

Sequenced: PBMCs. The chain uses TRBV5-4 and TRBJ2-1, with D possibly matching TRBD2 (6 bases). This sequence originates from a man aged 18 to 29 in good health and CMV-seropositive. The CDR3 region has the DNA TGTGCCAGCTGCAAAGCGGGTAATGAGCAGTTCTTC. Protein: CASCKAGNEQFF. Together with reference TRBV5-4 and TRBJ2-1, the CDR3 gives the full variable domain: ETGVTQSPTHLIKTRGQQVTLRCSSQSGHNTVSWYQQALGQGPQFIFQYYREEENGRGNFPPRFSGLQFPNYSSELNVNALELDDSALYLCASCKAGNEQFFGPGTRLTVL.